Sequencing of this T cell receptor beta chain was carried out in a study of T cells in Graves' hyperthyroidism and ophthalmopathy. CDR3 length: 13 amino acids. V lost 2 bases and J 10 bases, leaving 11 bases between the germline ends. CDR1 and CDR2 (germline): LNHNV, YYDKDF (reference sequence). Graves' hyperthyroidism was deemed stable absent ophthalmopathy progression within 18 months. Diagnosing involved the use of clinical symptoms, serum thyroxine and TRAb, thyroid ultrasound and orbital computed tomography. TCR beta CDR3 sequences were amplified from RNA transcripts. Researchers ran a first-round RT-PCR on the TCR CDR3 using the HTBI primer set. TCRdb ran MiXCR on the multiplex PCR reads and lists one entry per CDR3 protein. The sample has some 600,000 distinct CDR3 sequences, around 42% seen once; the top ten hold approximately 8.2%.

Sequenced: peripheral blood or thyroid tissue (not recorded which). The chain has TRBV15 and TRBJ1-4, with a possible D match to TRBD1 (5 bases). The sequence was collected from a woman in her late teens or twenties with Graves' hyperthyroidism. CDR3 in amino acids: CATSRRGSGKLFF. CDR3 DNA: TGTGCCACCAGCAGACGGGGCTCTGGAAAACTGTTTTTT.